This TCR beta chain is from a study of blood T cells in healthy people across ages. This clonotype has only a few counts. Its antigen remains unidentified. Overall study results and limits: Per million T cells, TCR beta diversity dropped about linearly as age rose. Any changes in expanded clonotypes were possibly confounded, as donor CMV status remained unknown.

This CDR3 is built from 17 residues. V gave up 1 base and J gave up 0 bases, with 17 bases separating them. CDR1 and CDR2 from the germline V gene are SGHRS and YFSETQ. Together with a sample-barcoded 5' primer, a J-beta primer mix was included in a second PCR lasting about 7 to 11 cycles. Each cDNA molecule, via a template-switch adaptor with 12 random nucleotides, was tagged. One entry per CDR3 protein, called by TCRdb with MiXCR from the 5' RACE reads. The table records some 1.8 million distinct CDR3 sequences, about two fifths of them present only once. The sample consisted of blood. The TCR sequence derives from a human donor in good health. V and J are TRBV5-1 and TRBJ2-7; perhaps TRBD1 as D (6 bases). The CDR3 reads CASSLPRDTRPSYEQYF. The CDR3 DNA reads as TGCGCCAGCAGCTTGCCACGGGACACCCGACCCTCCTACGAGCAGTACTTC.